Sequencing of this TCR beta chain was carried out in a study of molecular identifiers for immune sequencing clone quantification. In the sort, naive CD8 T cells were defined as CD8+CD4-CCR7+CD45RA+. The table lists this clonotype with a few counts. Previously reported methods and listed TCR primers produced the bulk TCR libraries. Each CDR3 protein gets one entry after TCRdb re-called the PCR reads with MiXCR. This table holds 400,000 to 600,000 distinct CDR3 sequences, under 30% found once. Sequenced material: naive CD8+ T cells from blood, with Jurkat cell RNA spiked in. As to subset: FACS-sorted CD8+CD4-CCR7+CD45RA+ naive T cells. The receptor was derived from a human donor in good health. Some libraries in this study had Jurkat cell RNA spiked in.

CDR3 sequence: CATSEKGFNYGYTF. The CDR3 DNA reads as TGTGCCACCAGTGAGAAAGGGTTTAACTATGGCTACACCTTC. The chain combines TRBV24-1 with TRBJ1-2; D is unresolved. This CDR3 contains 14 residues. V was shortened by 4 bases and J by 1 base, with 9 bases between the two germline ends. Germline lookup yields CDR1 KGHDR and CDR2 SFDVKD.